This T cell receptor (beta chain) was found in a study of T cell changes during pregnancy in multiple sclerosis (dated by TCRdb to about 2019). General notes on the study: The study looked at changes in the T cell repertoire across pregnancy in women with multiple sclerosis.

Here V drops 6 bases and J drops 5 bases, and the junction holds 13 bases not matched to any gene. CDR1 and CDR2 (SQVTM, ANQGSEA) derive from the germline V gene. The CDR3 holds 16 amino acids from the cysteine to the phenylalanine. Only the CDR3 DNA stays, 48 bases, in frame from base 1. Libraries were built with the immunoSEQ multiplex PCR assay. Imported from immuneACCESS, the table was reduced by TCRdb to in-frame sequences with V and J called. These copies leave out some clones; in studies compared against another copy, an unresolved V gene accounts for under half, and the cause of the remainder is not known. This sample holds approximately 54,000 clones; 75% to 95% were observed only once. Roughly 1.1% of the sample comes from the top ten. Concerning this clone itself: Which antigen it targets is not known. Base qualities were left out, and no much larger clone turns up one base away.

The chain is encoded by TRBV29-1 joined to TRBJ2-2, and TRBD1 matches 9 of the central bases. The specimen comprised peripheral blood, sampled after pregnancy. The TCR sequence derives from a female donor in good health, enrolled as a control in a pregnancy study. The DNA reads as follows: TGCAGCGTCACCTACGGGGACAGGGATTGGACCGGGGAGCTGTTTTTT. Protein translation: CSVTYGDRDWTGELFF.